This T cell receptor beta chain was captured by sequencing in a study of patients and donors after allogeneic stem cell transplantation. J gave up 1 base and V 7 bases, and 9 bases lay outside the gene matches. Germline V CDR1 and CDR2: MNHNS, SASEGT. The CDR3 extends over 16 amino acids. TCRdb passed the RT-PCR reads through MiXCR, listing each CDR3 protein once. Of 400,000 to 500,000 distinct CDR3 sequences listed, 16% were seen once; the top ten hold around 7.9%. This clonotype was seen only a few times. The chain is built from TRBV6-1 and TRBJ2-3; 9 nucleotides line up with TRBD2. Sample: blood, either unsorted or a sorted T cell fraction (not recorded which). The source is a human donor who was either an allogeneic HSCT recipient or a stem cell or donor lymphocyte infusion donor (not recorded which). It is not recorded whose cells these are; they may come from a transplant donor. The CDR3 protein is CASNKRGEGGTDTQYF. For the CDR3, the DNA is TGTGCCAGCAACAAGCGGGGGGAGGGAGGCACAGATACGCAGTATTTT.